A selection of T cell receptor beta chains follows, all from one sample in a study of identifying expanded T cells in peripheral blood. The method was immunoSEQ multiplex PCR; TCRdb's version includes in-frame clones alone and lacks a portion of them. The data hold 120,000 or so clones, with around four fifths observed a single time. The source material was blood. These receptors all come from a person aged 18 to 75 in good health. Both conserved end residues are part of each CDR3. The order of the fields is J gene, D gene, clone size, V gene, CDR3 DNA, CDR3 protein. A D gene is named only where the DNA matches it firmly. Size tells how often a clone was seen (once, few, many) or the class of an expanded clone, and some rows leave it out.

J gene: TRBJ1-2
D gene: TRBD1
clone size: -
V gene: TRBV30
CDR3 DNA: TGTGCCTGGAAAAACCCGGGACAGAGGGGGGGCTATGGCTACACCTTC
CDR3 protein: CAWKNPGQRGGYGYTF

J gene: TRBJ1-5
D gene: TRBD1
clone size: -
V gene: TRBV2
CDR3 DNA: TGTGCCAGCGGCGGACAGGGGAAGGGCAATCAGCCCCAGCATTTT
CDR3 protein: CASGGQGKGNQPQHF

J gene: TRBJ1-2
D gene: -
clone size: -
V gene: TRBV28
CDR3 DNA: TGTGCCAGCCTTAGTAGACAATTTATACACTATGGCTACACCTTC
CDR3 protein: CASLSRQFIHYGYTF

J gene: TRBJ1-2
D gene: -
clone size: few
V gene: TRBV6-1
CDR3 DNA: TGTGCCAGTGACGGGGGGTGGAACTATGGCTACACCTTC
CDR3 protein: CASDGGWNYGYTF

J gene: TRBJ2-5
D gene: -
clone size: -
V gene: TRBV11-2
CDR3 DNA: TGTGCCAGCAGACACCGTAATCTATATCGAGAGACCCAGTACTTC
CDR3 protein: CASRHRNLYRETQYF

J gene: TRBJ1-1
D gene: -
clone size: -
V gene: TRBV13
CDR3 DNA: TGTGCCAGCAGCTTACGCCAGGGCTCTGAAGCTTTCTTT
CDR3 protein: CASSLRQGSEAFF

J gene: TRBJ2-7
D gene: -
clone size: once
V gene: TRBV27
CDR3 DNA: TGTGCCAGCGGAGGAGGGATAACCTACGAGCAGTACTTC
CDR3 protein: CASGGGITYEQYF

J gene: TRBJ1-5
D gene: -
clone size: -
V gene: TRBV10-3
CDR3 DNA: TGTGCCATCAGGGGCACAGAATATCAGCCCCAGCATTTT
CDR3 protein: CAIRGTEYQPQHF

J gene: TRBJ2-1
D gene: -
clone size: -
V gene: TRBV11-2
CDR3 DNA: TGTGCCAGCAGCTTAGAGCCACCCGGCGGGACCTACCACAATGAGCAGTTCTTC
CDR3 protein: CASSLEPPGGTYHNEQFF

J gene: TRBJ1-2
D gene: TRBD1
clone size: -
V gene: TRBV29-1
CDR3 DNA: TGCAGCGTCAACAGGGGCCAAGGCTACACCTTC
CDR3 protein: CSVNRGQGYTF

J gene: TRBJ1-2
D gene: TRBD1
clone size: -
V gene: TRBV9
CDR3 DNA: TGTGCCAGCAGCGTAGAAGGGACAGGGTTTGGCTACACCTTC
CDR3 protein: CASSVEGTGFGYTF

J gene: TRBJ1-1
D gene: TRBD1
clone size: -
V gene: TRBV19
CDR3 DNA: TGTGCCAGTAGACGGGGGACAGTGAACACTGAAGCTTTCTTT
CDR3 protein: CASRRGTVNTEAFF

J gene: TRBJ1-1
D gene: -
clone size: -
V gene: TRBV5-6
CDR3 DNA: TGTGCCAGCAGCTTGGCCGGGGTAAGGGGGAACACTGAAGCTTTCTTT
CDR3 protein: CASSLAGVRGNTEAFF

J gene: TRBJ1-6
D gene: -
clone size: -
V gene: TRBV9
CDR3 DNA: TGTGCCAGCAGCGTAGAAGGGGGGATGATTAATTCACCCCTCCACTTT
CDR3 protein: CASSVEGGMINSPLHF

J gene: TRBJ2-1
D gene: TRBD2
clone size: -
V gene: TRBV11-2
CDR3 DNA: TGTGCCAGCAGCCCGCGGCCACAGCGGGGGGACAATGAGCAGTTCTTC
CDR3 protein: CASSPRPQRGDNEQFF

J gene: TRBJ1-2
D gene: TRBD1
clone size: -
V gene: TRBV7-3
CDR3 DNA: TGTGCCAGCAGCTTTAAAAGAACAGGGGGCGCTGGCTATTCAGGTGTGGACTATGGCTACACCTTC
CDR3 protein: CASSFKRTGGAGYSGVDYGYTF

J gene: TRBJ1-1
D gene: -
clone size: once
V gene: TRBV7-9
CDR3 DNA: TGTGCCAGCAAATCCCCGCGGAACACTGAAGCTTTCTTT
CDR3 protein: CASKSPRNTEAFF

J gene: TRBJ1-2
D gene: TRBD1
clone size: -
V gene: TRBV5-6
CDR3 DNA: TGTGCCAGCAGCTTGGGTGGGACAGGGTATGGCTACACCTTC
CDR3 protein: CASSLGGTGYGYTF

J gene: TRBJ2-5
D gene: -
clone size: -
V gene: TRBV15
CDR3 DNA: TGTGCCACCAGCAATTTGCTCGGGGAGACCCAGTACTTC
CDR3 protein: CATSNLLGETQYF

J gene: TRBJ1-1
D gene: -
clone size: -
V gene: TRBV27
CDR3 DNA: TGTGCCAGCAGTATACTGAAAAACACTGAAGCTTTCTTT
CDR3 protein: CASSILKNTEAFF

J gene: TRBJ1-2
D gene: -
clone size: -
V gene: TRBV5-4
CDR3 DNA: TGTGCCATAGATGAGGGGTATGGCTACACCTTC
CDR3 protein: CAIDEGYGYTF

J gene: TRBJ1-2
D gene: -
clone size: -
V gene: TRBV6-4
CDR3 DNA: TGTGCCAGCAGTGAGGCCGGTGGGGGGACCCCCTATGGCTACACCTTC
CDR3 protein: CASSEAGGGTPYGYTF

J gene: TRBJ2-7
D gene: TRBD1
clone size: -
V gene: TRBV5-4
CDR3 DNA: TGTGCCAGCAGCCCCGGGACAGTGTCTTACGAGCAGTACTTC
CDR3 protein: CASSPGTVSYEQYF

J gene: TRBJ2-1
D gene: -
clone size: -
V gene: TRBV5-6
CDR3 DNA: TGTGCCAGCAGCTTGGTTTCAGGACGAAATGAGCAGTTCTTC
CDR3 protein: CASSLVSGRNEQFF

J gene: TRBJ1-1
D gene: -
clone size: -
V gene: TRBV7-2
CDR3 DNA: TGTGCCAGCAGCCCTGACTCTCTTGAAGCTTTCTTT
CDR3 protein: CASSPDSLEAFF

J gene: TRBJ1-2
D gene: -
clone size: once
V gene: TRBV19
CDR3 DNA: TGTGCCAGTAGGGTGGACACTTACTATGGCTACACCTTC
CDR3 protein: CASRVDTYYGYTF

J gene: TRBJ1-1
D gene: -
clone size: -
V gene: TRBV5-1
CDR3 DNA: TGCGCCAGCAGCCTCTACGGACCTCCAACCACTGAAGCTTTCTTT
CDR3 protein: CASSLYGPPTTEAFF

J gene: TRBJ2-7
D gene: -
clone size: -
V gene: TRBV1
CDR3 DNA: TGCACCAGCCGAGAGAGCTCCTACGAGCAGTACTTC
CDR3 protein: CTSRESSYEQYF

J gene: TRBJ2-1
D gene: -
clone size: -
V gene: TRBV7-9
CDR3 DNA: TGTGCCAGCAGCCCAAACCCTAACAATGAGCAGTTCTTC
CDR3 protein: CASSPNPNNEQFF

J gene: TRBJ1-4
D gene: -
clone size: -
V gene: TRBV7-9
CDR3 DNA: TGTGCCAGCAGCTTAGGCCGTGGGGAGTGGGAAAAACTGTTTTTT
CDR3 protein: CASSLGRGEWEKLFF

J gene: TRBJ2-1
D gene: TRBD1
clone size: -
V gene: TRBV2
CDR3 DNA: TGTGCCAGCAGTCCTTACCCCGGGGACAGGGGATGGAATGAGCAGTTCTTC
CDR3 protein: CASSPYPGDRGWNEQFF

J gene: TRBJ2-3
D gene: -
clone size: once
V gene: TRBV13
CDR3 DNA: TGTGCCAGCAGTTCATCAACAGGGATAGGGACAGATACGCAGTATTTT
CDR3 protein: CASSSSTGIGTDTQYF

J gene: TRBJ1-3
D gene: TRBD1
clone size: -
V gene: TRBV4-3
CDR3 DNA: TGCGCCAGCAGCCAGGGGACAGGGGGTACTGGAAACACCATATATTTT
CDR3 protein: CASSQGTGGTGNTIYF

J gene: TRBJ2-7
D gene: TRBD2
clone size: -
V gene: TRBV5-1
CDR3 DNA: TGCGCCAGCAGGGCGGGACTAGCGACCTCCTACGAGCAGTACTTC
CDR3 protein: CASRAGLATSYEQYF

J gene: TRBJ1-1
D gene: -
clone size: -
V gene: TRBV19
CDR3 DNA: TGTGCCAGTAGTAACAGGGAAGCTGTCGCTGAAGCTTTCTTT
CDR3 protein: CASSNREAVAEAFF

J gene: TRBJ1-1
D gene: -
clone size: -
V gene: TRBV2
CDR3 DNA: TGTGCCAGCAAGACCTACAGAAAACAACCCCGCTTGAACACTGAAGCTTTCTTT
CDR3 protein: CASKTYRKQPRLNTEAFF

J gene: TRBJ1-3
D gene: -
clone size: few
V gene: TRBV15
CDR3 DNA: TGTGCCACCAGCAGAGATCTGGCAGGGACGGGAAACACCATATATTTT
CDR3 protein: CATSRDLAGTGNTIYF

J gene: TRBJ2-2
D gene: -
clone size: few
V gene: TRBV19
CDR3 DNA: TGTGCCAGTAGTGTGGGGGCTGGCACCGGGGAGCTGTTTTTT
CDR3 protein: CASSVGAGTGELFF

J gene: TRBJ2-7
D gene: TRBD2
clone size: once
V gene: TRBV6-5
CDR3 DNA: TGTGCCAGTAGCCCTCCCGGGGGGACTAGTGATGAGCAGTACTTC
CDR3 protein: CASSPPGGTSDEQYF

J gene: TRBJ1-2
D gene: TRBD1
clone size: -
V gene: TRBV29-1
CDR3 DNA: TGCAGCGTAGGACAGGGGATTGGGTATGGCTACACCTTC
CDR3 protein: CSVGQGIGYGYTF

J gene: TRBJ2-1
D gene: -
clone size: -
V gene: TRBV27
CDR3 DNA: TGTGCCAGCAGGGGGAACAGGGACACGGATGAGCAGTTCTTC
CDR3 protein: CASRGNRDTDEQFF

J gene: TRBJ1-5
D gene: -
clone size: -
V gene: TRBV30
CDR3 DNA: TGTGCCTGGATTATGGATATGCATGTGGGGGGATTTGGTCAGCCCCAGCATTTT
CDR3 protein: CAWIMDMHVGGFGQPQHF

J gene: TRBJ1-3
D gene: -
clone size: -
V gene: TRBV15
CDR3 DNA: TGTGCCACCAGCAGAGTCGGAAACACCATATATTTT
CDR3 protein: CATSRVGNTIYF

J gene: TRBJ2-2
D gene: -
clone size: -
V gene: TRBV7-9
CDR3 DNA: TGTGCCAGCAGCTTAGGGATGGGACACGGGGAGCTGTTTTTT
CDR3 protein: CASSLGMGHGELFF

J gene: TRBJ2-1
D gene: -
clone size: -
V gene: TRBV4-3
CDR3 DNA: TGCGCCAGCAGCCAGGGGGTGCTGGGAACCTACAATGAGCAGTTCTTC
CDR3 protein: CASSQGVLGTYNEQFF

J gene: TRBJ1-1
D gene: -
clone size: -
V gene: TRBV5-1
CDR3 DNA: TGCGCCAGCAGCTTTCAAATGAACACTGAAGCTTTCTTT
CDR3 protein: CASSFQMNTEAFF

J gene: TRBJ2-3
D gene: TRBD2
clone size: -
V gene: TRBV7-6
CDR3 DNA: TGTGCCAGCAGAGCGGGGGGGAGCACAGATACGCAGTATTTT
CDR3 protein: CASRAGGSTDTQYF

J gene: TRBJ2-2
D gene: -
clone size: -
V gene: TRBV18
CDR3 DNA: TGTGCCAGCTCACCACCCTCATACACCGGGGAGCTGTTTTTT
CDR3 protein: CASSPPSYTGELFF

J gene: TRBJ2-2
D gene: TRBD2
clone size: -
V gene: TRBV19
CDR3 DNA: TGTGCCAGTAGTAGCCCGGGACTAGCGGGGATGAACACCGGGGAGCTGTTTTTT
CDR3 protein: CASSSPGLAGMNTGELFF

J gene: TRBJ2-7
D gene: -
clone size: -
V gene: TRBV28
CDR3 DNA: TGTGCCAGCAGCTTCTTACCGGGGGTCGTGGAGCAGTACTTC
CDR3 protein: CASSFLPGVVEQYF

J gene: TRBJ2-1
D gene: TRBD1
clone size: few
V gene: TRBV5-6
CDR3 DNA: TGTGCCAGCAGATTGACAGGGGGTAGCTCCTACAATGAGCAGTTCTTC
CDR3 protein: CASRLTGGSSYNEQFF

J gene: TRBJ2-2
D gene: -
clone size: -
V gene: TRBV7-8
CDR3 DNA: TGTGCCAGCAGCTTAGAAGGGGAGTGGGCCACCGGGGAGCTGTTTTTT
CDR3 protein: CASSLEGEWATGELFF

J gene: TRBJ1-2
D gene: TRBD1
clone size: -
V gene: TRBV7-8
CDR3 DNA: TGTGCCAGCAGCTCCACCAATTCAATGACAGGGGGAGTGAATGGCTACACCTTC
CDR3 protein: CASSSTNSMTGGVNGYTF

J gene: TRBJ2-5
D gene: -
clone size: -
V gene: TRBV6-1
CDR3 DNA: TGTGCCAGCAGGCGGGACCCGGGCGGAGAGACCCAGTACTTC
CDR3 protein: CASRRDPGGETQYF

J gene: TRBJ2-1
D gene: -
clone size: -
V gene: TRBV5-1
CDR3 DNA: TGCGCCAGCAGCTTGGGGGGCTACTACAATGAGCAGTTCTTC
CDR3 protein: CASSLGGYYNEQFF

J gene: TRBJ2-7
D gene: TRBD2
clone size: -
V gene: TRBV11-1
CDR3 DNA: TGTGCCAGCAGTCCGGGGGGGGCGAGTCGCGAGCAGTACTTC
CDR3 protein: CASSPGGASREQYF

J gene: TRBJ2-1
D gene: TRBD2
clone size: -
V gene: TRBV4-1
CDR3 DNA: TGCGCCAGCAGCCAAGATTCCGCGGGGGGCTACAATGAGCAGTTCTTC
CDR3 protein: CASSQDSAGGYNEQFF

J gene: TRBJ2-3
D gene: TRBD2
clone size: once
V gene: TRBV19
CDR3 DNA: TGTGCCAGTAGTATAACTAGCGCCATGGCAGATACGCAGTATTTT
CDR3 protein: CASSITSAMADTQYF

J gene: TRBJ1-2
D gene: TRBD1
clone size: few
V gene: TRBV30
CDR3 DNA: TGTGCCTGGAAAGACAGGGGCTATGGCTACACCTTC
CDR3 protein: CAWKDRGYGYTF